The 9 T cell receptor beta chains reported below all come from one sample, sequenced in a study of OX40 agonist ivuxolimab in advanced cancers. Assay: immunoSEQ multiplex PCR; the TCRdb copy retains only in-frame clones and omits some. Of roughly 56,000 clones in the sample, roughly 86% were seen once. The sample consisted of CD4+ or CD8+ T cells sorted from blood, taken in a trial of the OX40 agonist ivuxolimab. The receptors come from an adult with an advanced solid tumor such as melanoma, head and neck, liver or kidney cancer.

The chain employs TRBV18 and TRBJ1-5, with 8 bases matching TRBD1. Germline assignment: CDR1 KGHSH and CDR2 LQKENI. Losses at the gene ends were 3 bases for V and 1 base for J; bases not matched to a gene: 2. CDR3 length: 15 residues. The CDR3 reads CASSPTGDSNQPQHF. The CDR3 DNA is TGTGCCAGCTCACCGACAGGGGACAGCAATCAGCCCCAGCATTTT.

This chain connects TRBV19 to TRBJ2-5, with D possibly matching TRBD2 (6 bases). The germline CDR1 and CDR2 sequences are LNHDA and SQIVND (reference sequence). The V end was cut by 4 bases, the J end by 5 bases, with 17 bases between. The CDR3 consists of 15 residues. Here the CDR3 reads CASSTPSAPGETQYF. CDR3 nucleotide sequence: TGTGCCAGTAGTACGCCTAGCGCTCCGGGGGAGACCCAGTACTTC.

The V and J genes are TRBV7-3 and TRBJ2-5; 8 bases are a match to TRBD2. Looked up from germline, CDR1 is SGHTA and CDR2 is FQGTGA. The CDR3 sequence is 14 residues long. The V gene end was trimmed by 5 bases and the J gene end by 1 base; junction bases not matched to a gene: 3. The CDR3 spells CASSPAGAQETQYF. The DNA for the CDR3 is TGTGCCAGCAGCCCAGCGGGGGCCCAAGAGACCCAGTACTTC.

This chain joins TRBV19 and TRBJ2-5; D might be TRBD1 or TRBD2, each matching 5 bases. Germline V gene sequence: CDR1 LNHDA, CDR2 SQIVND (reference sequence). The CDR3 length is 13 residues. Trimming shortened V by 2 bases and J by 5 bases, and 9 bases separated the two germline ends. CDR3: CASSIRWGETQYF. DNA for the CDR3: TGTGCCAGTAGTATACGGTGGGGGGAGACCCAGTACTTC.

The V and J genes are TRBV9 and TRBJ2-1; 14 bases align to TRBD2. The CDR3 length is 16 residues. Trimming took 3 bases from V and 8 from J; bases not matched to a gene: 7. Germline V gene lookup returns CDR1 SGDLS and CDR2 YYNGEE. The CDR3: CASSARTSGGMDEQFF. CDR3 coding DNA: TGTGCCAGCAGCGCCCGGACTAGCGGGGGGATGGATGAGCAGTTCTTC.

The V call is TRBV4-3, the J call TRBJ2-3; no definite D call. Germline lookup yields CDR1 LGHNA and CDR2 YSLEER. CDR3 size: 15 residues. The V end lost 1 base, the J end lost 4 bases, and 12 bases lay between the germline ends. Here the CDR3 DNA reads TGCGCCAGCAGCCAAGGCCCCCTCCGGGCAGATACGCAGTATTTT. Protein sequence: CASSQGPLRADTQYF.

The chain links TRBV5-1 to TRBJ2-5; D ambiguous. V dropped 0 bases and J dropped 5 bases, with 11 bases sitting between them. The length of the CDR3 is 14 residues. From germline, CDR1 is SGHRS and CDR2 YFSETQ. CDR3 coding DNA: TGCGCCAGCAGCTTGGGTCTTCCCCTGGAGACCCAGTACTTC. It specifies CASSLGLPLETQYF.

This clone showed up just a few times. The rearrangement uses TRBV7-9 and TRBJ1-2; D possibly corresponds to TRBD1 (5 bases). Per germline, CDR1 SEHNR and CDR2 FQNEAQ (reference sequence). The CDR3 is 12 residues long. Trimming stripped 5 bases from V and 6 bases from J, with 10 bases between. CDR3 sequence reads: CASSLGTDGYTF. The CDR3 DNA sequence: TGTGCCAGCAGCCTGGGGACGGATGGCTACACCTTC.

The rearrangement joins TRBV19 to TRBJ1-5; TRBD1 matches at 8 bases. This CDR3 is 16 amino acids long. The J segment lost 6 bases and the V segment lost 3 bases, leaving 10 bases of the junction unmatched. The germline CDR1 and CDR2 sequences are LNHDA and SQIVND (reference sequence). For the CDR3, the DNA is TGTGCCAGTAGTATGAGGGAGGCAGGGGGCGGTCAGCCCCAGCATTTT. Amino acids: CASSMREAGGGQPQHF.